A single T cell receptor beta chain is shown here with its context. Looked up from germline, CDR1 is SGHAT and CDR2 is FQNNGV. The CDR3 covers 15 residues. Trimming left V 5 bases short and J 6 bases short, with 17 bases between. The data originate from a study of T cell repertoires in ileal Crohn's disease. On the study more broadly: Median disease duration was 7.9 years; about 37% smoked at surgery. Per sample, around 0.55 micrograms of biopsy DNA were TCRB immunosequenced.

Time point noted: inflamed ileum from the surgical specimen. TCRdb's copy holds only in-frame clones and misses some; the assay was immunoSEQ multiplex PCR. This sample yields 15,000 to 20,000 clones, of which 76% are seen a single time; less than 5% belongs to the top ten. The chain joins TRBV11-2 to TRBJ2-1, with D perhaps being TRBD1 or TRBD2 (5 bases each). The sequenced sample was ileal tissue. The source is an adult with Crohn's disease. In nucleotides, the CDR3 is TGTGCCAGCAGCCTAAGCCACGGGGCACCCAATGAGCAGTTCTTC. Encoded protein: CASSLSHGAPNEQFF.